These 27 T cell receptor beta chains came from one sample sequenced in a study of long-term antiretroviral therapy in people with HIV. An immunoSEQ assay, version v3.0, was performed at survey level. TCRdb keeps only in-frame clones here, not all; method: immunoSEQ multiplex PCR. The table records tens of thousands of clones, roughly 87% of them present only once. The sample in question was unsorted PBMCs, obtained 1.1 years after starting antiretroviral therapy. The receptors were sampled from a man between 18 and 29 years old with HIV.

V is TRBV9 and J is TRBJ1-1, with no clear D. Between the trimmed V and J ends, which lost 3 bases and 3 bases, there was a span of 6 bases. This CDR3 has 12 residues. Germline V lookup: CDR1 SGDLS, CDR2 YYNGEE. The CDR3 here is CASSGADTEAFF. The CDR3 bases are TGTGCCAGCAGCGGTGCGGACACTGAAGCTTTCTTT.

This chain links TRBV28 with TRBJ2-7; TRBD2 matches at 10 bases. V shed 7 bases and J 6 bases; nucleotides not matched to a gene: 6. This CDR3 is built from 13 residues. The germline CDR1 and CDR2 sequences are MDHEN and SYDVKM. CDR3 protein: CASTLAGDLEQYF. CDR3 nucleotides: TGTGCCAGCACTCTAGCGGGAGATCTCGAGCAGTACTTC.

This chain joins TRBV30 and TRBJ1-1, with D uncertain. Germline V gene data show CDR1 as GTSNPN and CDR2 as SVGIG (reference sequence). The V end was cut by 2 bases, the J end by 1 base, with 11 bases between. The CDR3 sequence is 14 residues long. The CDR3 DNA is TGTGCCTGGAGTCCGCCCCACGGGAACACTGAAGCTTTCTTT. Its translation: CAWSPPHGNTEAFF. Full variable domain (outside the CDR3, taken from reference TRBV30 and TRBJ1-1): SQTIHQWPATLVQPVGSPLSLECTVEGTSNPNLYWYRQAAGRGLQLLFYSVGIGQISSEVPQNLSASRPQDRQFILSSKKLLLSDSGFYLCAWSPPHGNTEAFFGQGTRLTVV.

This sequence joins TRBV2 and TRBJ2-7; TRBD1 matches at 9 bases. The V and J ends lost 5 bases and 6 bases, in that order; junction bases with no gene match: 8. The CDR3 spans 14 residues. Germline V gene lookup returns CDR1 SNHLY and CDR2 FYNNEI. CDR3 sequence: CASSTSRDRVEQYF. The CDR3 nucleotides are TGTGCCAGCAGTACCTCCCGGGACAGGGTCGAGCAGTACTTC.

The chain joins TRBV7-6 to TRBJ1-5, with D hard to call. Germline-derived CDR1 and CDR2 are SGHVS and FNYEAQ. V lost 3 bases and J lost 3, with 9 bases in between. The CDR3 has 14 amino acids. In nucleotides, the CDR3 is TGTGCCAGCAGCTTGGGTCCTACCAATCAGCCCCAGCATTTT. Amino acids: CASSLGPTNQPQHF.

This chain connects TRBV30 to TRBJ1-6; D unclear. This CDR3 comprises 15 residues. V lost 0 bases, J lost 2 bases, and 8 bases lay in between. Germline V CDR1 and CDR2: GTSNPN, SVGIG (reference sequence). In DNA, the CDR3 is TGTGCCTGGAGTGTAAACGTCGCCTATAATTCACCCCTCCACTTT. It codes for CAWSVNVAYNSPLHF.

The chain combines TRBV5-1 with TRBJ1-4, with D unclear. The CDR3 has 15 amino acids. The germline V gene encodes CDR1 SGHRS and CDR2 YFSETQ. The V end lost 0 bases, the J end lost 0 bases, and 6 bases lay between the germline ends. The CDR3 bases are TGCGCCAGCAGCTTGGGCACAGCAACTAATGAAAAACTGTTTTTT. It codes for CASSLGTATNEKLFF.

The CDR3 bases are TGCGCCAGCAGCTTGACCACTACACAGGGGAAGCAGTACTTC. Translated, it gives CASSLTTTQGKQYF. The chain employs TRBV5-1 and TRBJ2-7, with TRBD1 matching over 7 bases. This CDR3 comprises 14 residues. Germline CDR1 reads SGHRS; CDR2 reads YFSETQ. J lost 8 bases, V lost 1 base, and 9 bases had no gene match.

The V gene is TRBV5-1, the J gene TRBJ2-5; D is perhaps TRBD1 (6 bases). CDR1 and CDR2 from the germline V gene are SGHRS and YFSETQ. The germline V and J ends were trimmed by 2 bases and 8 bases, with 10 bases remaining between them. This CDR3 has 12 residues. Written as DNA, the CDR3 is TGCGCCAGCAGCTTAAACAGGGTAACCCAGTACTTC. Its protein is CASSLNRVTQYF.

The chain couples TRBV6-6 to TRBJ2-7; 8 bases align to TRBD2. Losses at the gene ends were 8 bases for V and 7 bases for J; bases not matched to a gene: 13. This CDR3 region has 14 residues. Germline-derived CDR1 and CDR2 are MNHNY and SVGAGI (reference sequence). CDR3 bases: TGTGCCAGCGACACCGGGGGGGCAGCCTGGGAGCAGTACTTC. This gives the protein CASDTGGAAWEQYF.

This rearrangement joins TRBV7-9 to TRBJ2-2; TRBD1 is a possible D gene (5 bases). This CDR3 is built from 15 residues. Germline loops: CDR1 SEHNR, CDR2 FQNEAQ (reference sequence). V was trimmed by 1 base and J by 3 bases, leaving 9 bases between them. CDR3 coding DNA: TGTGCCAGCAGCTTAGTGGCAGGGTACACCGGGGAGCTGTTTTTT. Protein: CASSLVAGYTGELFF.

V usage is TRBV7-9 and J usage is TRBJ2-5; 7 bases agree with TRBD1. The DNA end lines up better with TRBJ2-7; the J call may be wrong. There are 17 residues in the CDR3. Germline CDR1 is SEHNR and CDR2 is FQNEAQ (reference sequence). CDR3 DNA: TGTGCCAGCAGCTCAATACCGGGACAGACACCTTCCTACGAGCAGTACTTC. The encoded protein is CASSSIPGQTPSYEQYF.

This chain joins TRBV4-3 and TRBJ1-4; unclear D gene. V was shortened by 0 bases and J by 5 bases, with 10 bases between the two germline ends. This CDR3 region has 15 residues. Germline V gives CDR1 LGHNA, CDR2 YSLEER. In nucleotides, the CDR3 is TGCGCCAGCAGCCAAGAAGGGCGGAGAAATGAAAAACTGTTTTTT. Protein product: CASSQEGRRNEKLFF.

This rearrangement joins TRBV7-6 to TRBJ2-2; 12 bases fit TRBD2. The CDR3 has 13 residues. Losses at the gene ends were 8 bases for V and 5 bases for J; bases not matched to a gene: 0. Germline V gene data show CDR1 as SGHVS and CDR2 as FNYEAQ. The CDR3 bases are TGTGCCAGCGGGACTAGCGGGACCGGGGAGCTGTTTTTT. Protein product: CASGTSGTGELFF.

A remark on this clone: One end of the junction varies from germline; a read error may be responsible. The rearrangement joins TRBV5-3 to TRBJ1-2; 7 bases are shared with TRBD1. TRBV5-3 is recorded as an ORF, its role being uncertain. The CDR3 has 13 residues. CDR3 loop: CASSFRQGYGYTF. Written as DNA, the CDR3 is TGTGCCAGCAGCTTCCGACAGGGCTATGGCTACACCTTC.

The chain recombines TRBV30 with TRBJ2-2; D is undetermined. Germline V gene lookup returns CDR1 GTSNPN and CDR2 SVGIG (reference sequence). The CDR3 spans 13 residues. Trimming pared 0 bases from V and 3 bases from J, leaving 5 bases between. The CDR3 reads CAWSVLDTGELFF. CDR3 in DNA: TGTGCCTGGAGTGTGTTGGACACCGGGGAGCTGTTTTTT.

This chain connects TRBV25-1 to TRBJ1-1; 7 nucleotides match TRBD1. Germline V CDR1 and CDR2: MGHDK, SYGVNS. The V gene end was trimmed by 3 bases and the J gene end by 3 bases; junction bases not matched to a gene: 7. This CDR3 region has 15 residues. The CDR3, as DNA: TGTGCCAGCAGTGAGAGACAGGGAGGGTACACTGAAGCTTTCTTT. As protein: CASSERQGGYTEAFF.

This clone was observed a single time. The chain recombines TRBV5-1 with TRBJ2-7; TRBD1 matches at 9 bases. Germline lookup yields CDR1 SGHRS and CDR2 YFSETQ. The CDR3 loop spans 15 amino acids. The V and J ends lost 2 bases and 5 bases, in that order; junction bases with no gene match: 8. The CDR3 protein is CASSLMDRGRDEQYF. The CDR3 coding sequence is TGCGCCAGCAGCTTAATGGACAGGGGACGGGACGAGCAGTACTTC.

The CDR3 sequence: CASSQDAGELFF. The CDR3, as DNA: TGTGCCAGCAGCCAAGATGCCGGGGAGCTGTTTTTT. This rearrangement joins TRBV14 to TRBJ2-2; no clear D gene. The V and J ends lost 0 bases and 6 bases respectively, with 2 bases between them. The CDR3 runs to 12 residues. CDR1 and CDR2 from the germline V gene are SGHDN and FVKESK.

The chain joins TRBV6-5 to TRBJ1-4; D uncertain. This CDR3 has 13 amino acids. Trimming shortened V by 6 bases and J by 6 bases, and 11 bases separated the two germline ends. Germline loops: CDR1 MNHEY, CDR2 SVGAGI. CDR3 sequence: CASSQRTDEKLFF. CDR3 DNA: TGTGCCAGCAGCCAAAGGACTGATGAAAAACTGTTTTTT.

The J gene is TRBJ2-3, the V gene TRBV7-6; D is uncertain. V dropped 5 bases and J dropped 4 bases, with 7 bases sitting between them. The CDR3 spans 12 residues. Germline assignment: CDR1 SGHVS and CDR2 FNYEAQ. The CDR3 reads CASSLGADTQYF. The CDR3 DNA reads TGTGCCAGCAGCCTGGGTGCAGATACGCAGTATTTT.

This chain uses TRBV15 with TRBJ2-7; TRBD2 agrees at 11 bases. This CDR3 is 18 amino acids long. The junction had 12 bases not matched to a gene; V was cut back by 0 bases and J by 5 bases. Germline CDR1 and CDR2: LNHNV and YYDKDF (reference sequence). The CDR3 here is CATSRDRSTSGKENEQYF. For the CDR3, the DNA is TGTGCCACCAGCAGAGATCGGTCGACTAGCGGGAAGGAGAACGAGCAGTACTTC.

CDR3 DNA sequence: TGTGCCAGCAGTGAAGCGGGGGGGGCCTACGAGCAGTACTTC. The encoded protein is CASSEAGGAYEQYF. The chain combines TRBV2 with TRBJ2-7, with 7 bases identical to TRBD2. The CDR3 is made up of 14 amino acids. V lost 0 bases and J lost 2; bases outside the gene matches: 1. Germline-derived CDR1 and CDR2 are SNHLY and FYNNEI.

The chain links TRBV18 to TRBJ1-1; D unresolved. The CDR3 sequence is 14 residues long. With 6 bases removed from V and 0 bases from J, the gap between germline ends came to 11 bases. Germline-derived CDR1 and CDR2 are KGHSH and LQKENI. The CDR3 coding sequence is TGTGCCAGCTCTGAGGTGCTACTGAACACTGAAGCTTTCTTT. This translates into CASSEVLLNTEAFF.

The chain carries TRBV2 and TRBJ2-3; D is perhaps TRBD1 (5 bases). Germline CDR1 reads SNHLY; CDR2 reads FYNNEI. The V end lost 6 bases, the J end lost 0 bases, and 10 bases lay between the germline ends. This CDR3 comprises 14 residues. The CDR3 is CASSLRVSTDTQYF. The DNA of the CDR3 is TGTGCCAGCAGCCTCAGGGTTAGCACAGATACGCAGTATTTT.

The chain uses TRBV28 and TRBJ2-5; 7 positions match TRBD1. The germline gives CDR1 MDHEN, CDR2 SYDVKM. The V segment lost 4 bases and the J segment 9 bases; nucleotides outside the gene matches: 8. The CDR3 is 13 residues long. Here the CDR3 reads CASSSHRGIAQYF. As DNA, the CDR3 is TGTGCCAGCAGTTCCCACAGGGGCATCGCCCAGTACTTC.

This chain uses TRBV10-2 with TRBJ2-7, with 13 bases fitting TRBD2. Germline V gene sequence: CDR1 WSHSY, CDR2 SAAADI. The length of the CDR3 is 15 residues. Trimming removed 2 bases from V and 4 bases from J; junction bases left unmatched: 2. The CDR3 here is CASSETSGGAYEQYF. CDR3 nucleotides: TGCGCCAGCAGTGAGACTAGCGGGGGGGCGTACGAGCAGTACTTC.